These 7 T cell receptor beta chains were all obtained from the same sample, sequenced in a study of T cells in Graves' hyperthyroidism and ophthalmopathy. RNA transcripts served as the template for amplifying TCR beta CDR3 regions. The study used the HTBI primer set for a first-round RT-PCR of the TCR CDR3. Using its own MiXCR run on the multiplex PCR reads, TCRdb lists one record per CDR3 protein. The sample lists around 23,000 distinct CDR3 sequences, approximately 49% occurring once. Input material: blood. Receptors originate from a woman aged 35 to 49 with Graves' hyperthyroidism that later progressed to Graves' ophthalmopathy.

The chain joins TRBV5-1 to TRBJ2-7, with TRBD1 matching over 9 bases. After removal of 7 bases from V and 7 bases from J, the junction contained 9 bases not matched to a gene. The CDR3 consists of 13 residues. Germline-derived CDR1 and CDR2 are SGHRS and YFSETQ. The CDR3 nucleotides are TGCGCCAGCGTGGGACAGGGTAGGGGGGAGCAGTACTTC. It codes for CASVGQGRGEQYF.

This sequence joins TRBV7-8 and TRBJ2-7; 8 nucleotides align to TRBD1. With V trimmed by 5 bases and J by 0 bases, 6 bases remained unmatched. CDR1 is SGHVS and CDR2 is FQNEAQ in the germline V gene. There are 15 residues in the CDR3. The CDR3 region is CASSAPGQVSYEQYF. CDR3 nucleotide sequence: TGTGCCAGCAGCGCACCGGGACAGGTCTCCTACGAGCAGTACTTC.

The rearrangement joins TRBV20-1 to TRBJ2-4; D gene unclear. The germline V gene has CDR1 DFQATT and CDR2 SNEGSKA (reference sequence). Trimming removed 6 bases at V and 0 bases at J, with 9 bases between. The CDR3 runs 13 residues. The CDR3 nucleotides are TGCAGTGCAACGAGGATAGCCAAAAACATTCAGTACTTC. Residues: CSATRIAKNIQYF.

This clonotype is labeled as medium-sized. The chain recombines TRBV20-1 with TRBJ1-1, with 7 bases that match TRBD1. This CDR3 comprises 14 residues. The germline V gene has CDR1 DFQATT and CDR2 SNEGSKA (reference sequence). V lost 1 base, J lost 3 bases, and 5 bases stayed unmatched. This CDR3 reads CSARAQGSDTEAFF. The CDR3 DNA is TGCAGTGCTAGAGCACAGGGGAGCGACACTGAAGCTTTCTTT.

This clonotype appeared a few times. The gene calls are TRBV10-2 and TRBJ2-5; D is unresolved. The CDR3 sequence is 10 residues long. Germline V gene data show CDR1 as WSHSY and CDR2 as SAAADI. Deletions cut 8 bases from V and 5 bases from J, with 6 bases between. The CDR3 bases are TGCGCCAGCCAAGGGGAGACCCAGTACTTC. Its translation: CASQGETQYF.

The rearrangement links TRBV9 to TRBJ2-6; D is unclear. Germline loops: CDR1 SGDLS, CDR2 YYNGEE. This CDR3 spans 14 amino acids. Trimming pared 4 bases from V and 4 bases from J, leaving 9 bases between. The CDR3 region is CASSITLGANVLTF. DNA for the CDR3: TGTGCCAGCAGCATCACTCTGGGGGCCAACGTCCTGACTTTC.

In this sample, this clonotype turned up many times. V is TRBV7-3 and J is TRBJ1-1; D not certain. The germline V gene has CDR1 SGHTA and CDR2 FQGTGA. The CDR3 extends over 13 amino acids. Deletions cut 2 bases from V and 4 bases from J, with 8 bases between. The CDR3 reads CASSLLGATEAFF. The CDR3 DNA reads TGTGCCAGCAGCTTACTTGGAGCCACTGAAGCTTTCTTT.